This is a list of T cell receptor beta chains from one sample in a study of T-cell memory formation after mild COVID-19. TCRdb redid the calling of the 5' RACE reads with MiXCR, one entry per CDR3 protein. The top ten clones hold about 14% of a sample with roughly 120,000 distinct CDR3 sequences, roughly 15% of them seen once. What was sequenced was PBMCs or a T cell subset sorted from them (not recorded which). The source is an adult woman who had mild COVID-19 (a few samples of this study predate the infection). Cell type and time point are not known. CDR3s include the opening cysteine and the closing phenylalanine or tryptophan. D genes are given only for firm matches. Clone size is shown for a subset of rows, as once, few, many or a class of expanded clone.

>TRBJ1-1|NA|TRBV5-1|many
TGCGCCAGCAGCTTGGACAGGTCGGACACTGAAGCTTTCTTT
CASSLDRSDTEAFF
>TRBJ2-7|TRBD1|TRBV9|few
TGTGCCAGCAGCCCCCGGTGGGAAGACAGGGGGTACGAGCAGTACTTC
CASSPRWEDRGYEQYF
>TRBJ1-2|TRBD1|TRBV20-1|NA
TGCAGTGCTAGAGACTCCAGGGGGCATTGGTATGGCTACACCTTC
CSARDSRGHWYGYTF
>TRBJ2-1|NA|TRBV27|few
TGTGCCAGCAGTCGTGTGGGCAATGAGCAGTTCTTC
CASSRVGNEQFF
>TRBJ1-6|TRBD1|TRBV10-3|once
TGTGCCATCAGTGGGACAGGGGGGAGTTCACCCCTCCACTTT
CAISGTGGSSPLHF
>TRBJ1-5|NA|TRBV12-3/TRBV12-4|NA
TGTGCCAGCAGTTACTCTTGGAATAGCAATCAGCCCCAGCATTTT
CASSYSWNSNQPQHF
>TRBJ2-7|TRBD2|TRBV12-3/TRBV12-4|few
TGTGCCAGCAGTCCCCCGCCCGGGACTAGCCACTACTCCTACGAGCAGTACTTC
CASSPPPGTSHYSYEQYF
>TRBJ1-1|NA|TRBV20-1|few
TGCAGTGCTATCACGCATTGGGAGACCTTGAACACTGAAGCTTTCTTT
CSAITHWETLNTEAFF
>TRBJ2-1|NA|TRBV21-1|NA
TGTGCCAGCAGCAAAGCGACGCATAAAACACTGACAGGGAAGGGGCGGGAGTCGGTGTTCTTC
CASSKATHKTLTGKGRESVFF
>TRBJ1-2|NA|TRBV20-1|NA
TGCAGTGCCGAGGGAGGGGGGCGTATTTTCGACTATGGCTACACCTTC
CSAEGGGRIFDYGYTF
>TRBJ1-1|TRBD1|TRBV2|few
TGTGCCAGCAGCCCATACAGGGGACGGAACACTGAAGCTTTCTTT
CASSPYRGRNTEAFF
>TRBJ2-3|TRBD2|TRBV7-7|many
TGTGCTAGCAGCGGAGCGGGGACTAGCGGGAGCACAGATACGCAGTATTTT
CASSGAGTSGSTDTQYF
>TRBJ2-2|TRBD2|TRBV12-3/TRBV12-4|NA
TGTGCCAGCAGTCCAGCGGGGGAGAACACCGGGGAGCTGTTTTTT
CASSPAGENTGELFF
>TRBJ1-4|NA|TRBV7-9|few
TGTGCCAGCAGCTCGGATGGGAGGGGTCGAGGAAAACTGTTTTTT
CASSSDGRGRGKLFF
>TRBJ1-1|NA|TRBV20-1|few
TGCAGTGCTAGAGTAGGACTCCAAGGGGAAGCTTTCTTT
CSARVGLQGEAFF
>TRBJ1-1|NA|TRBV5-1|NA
TGCGCCAGCAGCCGGGGCAGGGGAAGCACTGAAGCTTTCTTT
CASSRGRGSTEAFF
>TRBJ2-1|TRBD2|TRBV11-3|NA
TGTGCCAGCAGCCGTCACTTCGCTAGCGGGAGGGCCAATGAGCAGTTCTTC
CASSRHFASGRANEQFF
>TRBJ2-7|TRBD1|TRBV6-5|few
TGTGCCAGCAGTTACCCAGGGACAGGGGGAAACGAGCAGTACTTC
CASSYPGTGGNEQYF
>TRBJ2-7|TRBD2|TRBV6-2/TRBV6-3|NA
TGTGCCAGCAGCTCTCTAGCGGTTAGCTCCTACGAGCAGTACTTC
CASSSLAVSSYEQYF
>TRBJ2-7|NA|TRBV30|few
TGTGCCTGGAGTGTGGGTACAGCCTACGAGCAGTACTTC
CAWSVGTAYEQYF
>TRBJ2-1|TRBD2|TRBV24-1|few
TGTGCCACCAGTGATTTAGCCCGCCCCGGGACTAGCGGCAGCTCCTACAATGAGCAGTTCTTC
CATSDLARPGTSGSSYNEQFF
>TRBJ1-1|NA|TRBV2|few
TGTGCCAGCACTGCCTTTGCCCCAGGATCCGAGGCTTTCTTT
CASTAFAPGSEAFF
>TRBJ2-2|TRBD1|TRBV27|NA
TGTGCCAGCAGTTCCCCCCGGCAGGGGGATACGAACACCGGGGAGCTGTTTTTT
CASSSPRQGDTNTGELFF
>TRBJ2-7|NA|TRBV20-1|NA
TGCAGTGCTGGACAAGACAGCTACGAGCAGTACTTC
CSAGQDSYEQYF
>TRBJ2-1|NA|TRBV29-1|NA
TGCAGCGTTGAAGAAGGTCTGGGGAATGAGCAGTTCTTC
CSVEEGLGNEQFF
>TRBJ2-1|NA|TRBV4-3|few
TGCGCCAGCAGCCAAGATATGGGGGAGTTCTACAATGAGCAGTTCTTC
CASSQDMGEFYNEQFF
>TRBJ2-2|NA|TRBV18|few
TGTGCCAGCTCACCTTCGACAGGCGGCGGGGAGCTGTTTTTT
CASSPSTGGGELFF
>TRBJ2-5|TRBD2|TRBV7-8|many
TGTGCCAGCAGCCCCGTTATTAGCGGGGATGAGACCCAGTACTTC
CASSPVISGDETQYF
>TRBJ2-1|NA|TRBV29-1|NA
TGCAGCGTTGCAAGGGCTACCTACAATGAGCAGTTCTTC
CSVARATYNEQFF
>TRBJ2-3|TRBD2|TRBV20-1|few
TGCAGTGCTAGACAAGGAGCGGGGTACACAGATACGCAGTATTTT
CSARQGAGYTDTQYF
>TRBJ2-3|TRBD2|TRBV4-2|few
TGTGCCAGCAGCCCGGGGGATAGCGGGGGGGCAGATACGCAGTATTTT
CASSPGDSGGADTQYF
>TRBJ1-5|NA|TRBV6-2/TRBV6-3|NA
TGTGCCAGCAGCGGACGACAGAGCATGAGGGAGCCCCAGCATTTT
CASSGRQSMREPQHF
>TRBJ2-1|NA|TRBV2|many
TGTGCCCGCGGCTCCTACAATGAGCAGTTCTTC
CARGSYNEQFF
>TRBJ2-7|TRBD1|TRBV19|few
TGTGCCAGTAGTACCCCTGGGACAGGGTCCTACGAGCAGTACTTC
CASSTPGTGSYEQYF
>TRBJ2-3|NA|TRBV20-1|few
TGCAGTGCTCCCAAAGGCGGGACAACAGATACGCAGTATTTT
CSAPKGGTTDTQYF
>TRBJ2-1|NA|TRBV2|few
TGTGCCAGCCGAAACAGGGTATCCGATGAGCAGTTCTTC
CASRNRVSDEQFF
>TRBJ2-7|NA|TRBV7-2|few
TGTGCCAGCAGCTTAGCGCTAAGGGGGAGTACGACTGGCTACGAGCAGTACTTC
CASSLALRGSTTGYEQYF
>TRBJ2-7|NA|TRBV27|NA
TGTGCCAGCAGCAATAATCGCTACGAGCAGTACTTC
CASSNNRYEQYF
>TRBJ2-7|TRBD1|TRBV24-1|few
TGTGCCACCAGTGCCCCAGGGGGCGAAGAGCAGTACTTC
CATSAPGGEEQYF
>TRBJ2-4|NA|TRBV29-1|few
TGCAGCGCTGGCGACCTAGCCAAAAACATTCAGTACTTC
CSAGDLAKNIQYF
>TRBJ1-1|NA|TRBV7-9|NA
TGTGCCAGCAGCCCGGGGGCCCGGGGCTCTGAAGCTTTCTTT
CASSPGARGSEAFF
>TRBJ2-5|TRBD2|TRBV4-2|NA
TGTGCCAGCAGCCTCGTCGGGAGGGCAGGGGAGACCCAGTACTTC
CASSLVGRAGETQYF
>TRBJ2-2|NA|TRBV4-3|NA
TGCGCCAGCAGCCAAGATCTGGTTGATAAGGCACTGAACACCGGGGAGCTGTTTTTT
CASSQDLVDKALNTGELFF
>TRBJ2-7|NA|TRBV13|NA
TGTGCCAGCACCGATTCTGATGGTGACAGACCCTACGAGCAGTACTTC
CASTDSDGDRPYEQYF
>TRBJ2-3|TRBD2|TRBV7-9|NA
TGTGCCAGCAGCGGCGGGAGATTTTCAGATACGCAGTATTTT
CASSGGRFSDTQYF
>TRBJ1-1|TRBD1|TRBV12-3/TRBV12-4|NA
TGTGCCAGCACCATGGACAGGGGGCGTACTGAAGCTTTCTTT
CASTMDRGRTEAFF
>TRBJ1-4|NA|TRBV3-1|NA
TGTGCCAGCAGCTCATTAACCCGGGCCCCGAAACTGTTTTTT
CASSSLTRAPKLFF
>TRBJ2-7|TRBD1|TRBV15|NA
TGTGCCACCAGCAGGAAGGACAGGGGGGGGAACGAGCAGTACTTC
CATSRKDRGGNEQYF
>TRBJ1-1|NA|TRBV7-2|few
TGTGCCAGCAGCTTAGAGGTCGGGATGGGGACTGAAGCTTTCTTT
CASSLEVGMGTEAFF
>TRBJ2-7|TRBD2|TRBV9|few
TGTGCCAGCAGCGCCCAAGCGTCTAGCGGGAGGGCTCGGGAGCAGTACTTC
CASSAQASSGRAREQYF
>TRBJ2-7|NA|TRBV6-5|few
TGTGCCAGCAGTTACGCCGGGCGGCCGTCCCACGAGCAGTACTTC
CASSYAGRPSHEQYF
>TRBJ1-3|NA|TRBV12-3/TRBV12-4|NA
TGTGCCAGCAGTTTACCCTGGAGCTCTGGAAACACCATATATTTT
CASSLPWSSGNTIYF
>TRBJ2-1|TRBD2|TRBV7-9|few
TGTGCCAGCAGCAAGACTAGCCCCTACAATGAGCAGTTCTTC
CASSKTSPYNEQFF